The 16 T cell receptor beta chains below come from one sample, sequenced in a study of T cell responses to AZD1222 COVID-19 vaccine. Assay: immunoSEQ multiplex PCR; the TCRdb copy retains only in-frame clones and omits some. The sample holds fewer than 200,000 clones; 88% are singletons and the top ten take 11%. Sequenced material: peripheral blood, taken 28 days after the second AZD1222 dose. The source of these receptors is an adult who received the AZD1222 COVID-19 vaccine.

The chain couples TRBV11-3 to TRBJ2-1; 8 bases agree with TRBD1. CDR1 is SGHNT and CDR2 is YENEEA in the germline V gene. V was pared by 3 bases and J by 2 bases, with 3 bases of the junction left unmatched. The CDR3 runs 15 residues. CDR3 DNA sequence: TGTGCCAGCAGCTTGGGGACAGGCACCTACAATGAGCAGTTCTTC. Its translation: CASSLGTGTYNEQFF.

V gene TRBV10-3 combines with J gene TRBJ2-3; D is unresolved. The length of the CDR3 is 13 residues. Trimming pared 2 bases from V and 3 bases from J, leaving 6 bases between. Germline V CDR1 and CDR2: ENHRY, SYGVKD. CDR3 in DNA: TGTGCCATCAGTGAGGGCACGACAGATACGCAGTATTTT. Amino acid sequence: CAISEGTTDTQYF.

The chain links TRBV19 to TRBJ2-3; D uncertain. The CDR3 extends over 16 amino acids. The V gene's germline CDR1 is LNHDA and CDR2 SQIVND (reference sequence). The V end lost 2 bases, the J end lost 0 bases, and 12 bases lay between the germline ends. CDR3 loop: CASSISADASTDTQYF. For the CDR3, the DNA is TGTGCCAGTAGTATATCGGCGGACGCTAGCACAGATACGCAGTATTTT. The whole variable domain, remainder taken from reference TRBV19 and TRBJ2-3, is DGGITQSPKYLFRKEGQNVTLSCEQNLNHDAMYWYRQDPGQGLRLIYYSQIVNDFQKGDIAEGYSVSREKKESFPLTVTSAQKNPTAFYLCASSISADASTDTQYFGPGTRLTVL.

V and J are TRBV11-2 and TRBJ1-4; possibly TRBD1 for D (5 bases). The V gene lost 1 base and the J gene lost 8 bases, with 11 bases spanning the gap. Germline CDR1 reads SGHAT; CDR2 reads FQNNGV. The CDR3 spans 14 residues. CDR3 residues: CASSLGQSGEKLFF. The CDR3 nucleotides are TGTGCCAGCAGCTTAGGACAGTCGGGCGAAAAACTGTTTTTT.

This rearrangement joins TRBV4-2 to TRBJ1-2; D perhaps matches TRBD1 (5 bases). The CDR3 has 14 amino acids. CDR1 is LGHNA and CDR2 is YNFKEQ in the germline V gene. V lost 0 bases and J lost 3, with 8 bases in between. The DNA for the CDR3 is TGTGCCAGCAGCCAAGAAGAGGGGTACTATGGCTACACCTTC. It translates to CASSQEEGYYGYTF.

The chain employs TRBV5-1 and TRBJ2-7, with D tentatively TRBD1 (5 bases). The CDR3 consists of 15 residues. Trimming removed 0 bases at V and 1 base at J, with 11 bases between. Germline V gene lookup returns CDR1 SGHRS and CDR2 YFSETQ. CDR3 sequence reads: CASSLAGSRSYEQYF. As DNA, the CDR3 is TGCGCCAGCAGCTTGGCAGGGTCTAGGTCCTACGAGCAGTACTTC.

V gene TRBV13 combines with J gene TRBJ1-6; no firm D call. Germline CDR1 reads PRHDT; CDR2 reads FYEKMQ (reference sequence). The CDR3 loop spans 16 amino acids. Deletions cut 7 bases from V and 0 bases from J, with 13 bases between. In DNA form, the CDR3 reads TGTGCCAGCAATCGTGGCGGAAACTCCTATAATTCACCCCTCCACTTT. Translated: CASNRGGNSYNSPLHF.

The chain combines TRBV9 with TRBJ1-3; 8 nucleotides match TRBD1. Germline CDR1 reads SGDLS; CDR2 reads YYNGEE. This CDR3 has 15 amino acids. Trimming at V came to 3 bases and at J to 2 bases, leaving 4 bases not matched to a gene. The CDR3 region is CASSGLDRAGNTIYF. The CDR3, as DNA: TGTGCCAGCAGCGGCCTGGACAGGGCTGGAAACACCATATATTTT.

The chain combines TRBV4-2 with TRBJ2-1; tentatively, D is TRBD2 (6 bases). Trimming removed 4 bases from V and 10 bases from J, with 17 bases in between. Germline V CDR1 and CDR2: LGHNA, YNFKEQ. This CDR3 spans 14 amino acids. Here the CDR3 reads CASSPDFPAGEQFF. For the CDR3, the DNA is TGTGCCAGCAGCCCGGACTTTCCGGCGGGGGAGCAGTTCTTC.

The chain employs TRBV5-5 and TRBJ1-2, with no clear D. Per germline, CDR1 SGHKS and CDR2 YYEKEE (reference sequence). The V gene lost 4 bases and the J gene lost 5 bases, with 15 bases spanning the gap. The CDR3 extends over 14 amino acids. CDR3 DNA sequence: TGTGCCAGCAGCCCCGACGCCTCCTTTTATGGCTACACCTTC. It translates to CASSPDASFYGYTF.

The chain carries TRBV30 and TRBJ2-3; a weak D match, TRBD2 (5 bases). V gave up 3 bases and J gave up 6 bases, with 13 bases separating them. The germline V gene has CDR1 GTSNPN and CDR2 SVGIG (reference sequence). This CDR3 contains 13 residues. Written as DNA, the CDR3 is TGTGCCTGGAGGGCCGGAGGTAGGGATACGCAGTATTTT. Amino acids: CAWRAGGRDTQYF.

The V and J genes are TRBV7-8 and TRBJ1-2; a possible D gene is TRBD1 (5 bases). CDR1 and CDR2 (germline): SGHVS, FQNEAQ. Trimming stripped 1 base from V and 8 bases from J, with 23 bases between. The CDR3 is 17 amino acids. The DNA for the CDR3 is TGTGCCAGCAGCTTAGGGTGGGGGTCGGAGTCTCTTGGCGGCTACACCTTC. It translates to CASSLGWGSESLGGYTF.

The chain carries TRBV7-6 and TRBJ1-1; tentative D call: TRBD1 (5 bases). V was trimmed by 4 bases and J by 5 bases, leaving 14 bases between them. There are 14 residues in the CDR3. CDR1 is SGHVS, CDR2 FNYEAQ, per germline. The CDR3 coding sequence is TGTGCCAGCAGCTCCCTCGTGGGGGGTACTGAAGCTTTCTTT. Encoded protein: CASSSLVGGTEAFF.

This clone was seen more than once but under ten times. Here the CDR3 DNA reads TGTGCCAGCAGTTTAGCGTTATGGTATGAGCAGTTCTTC. Amino acids: CASSLALWYEQFF. V and J are TRBV12-3 or TRBV12-4 and TRBJ2-1; D remains ambiguous. V gave up 0 bases and J gave up 8 bases, with 8 bases separating them. There are 13 residues in the CDR3.

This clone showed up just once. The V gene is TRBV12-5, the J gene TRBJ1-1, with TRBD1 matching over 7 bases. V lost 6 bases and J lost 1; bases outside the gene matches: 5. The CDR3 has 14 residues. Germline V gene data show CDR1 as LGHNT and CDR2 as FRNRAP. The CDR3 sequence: CASGPGGRNTEAFF. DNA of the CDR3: TGTGCTAGTGGGCCAGGGGGGAGGAACACTGAAGCTTTCTTT. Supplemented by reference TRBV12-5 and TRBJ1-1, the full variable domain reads DARVTQTPRHKVTEMGQEVTMRCQPILGHNTVFWYRQTMMQGLELLAYFRNRAPLDDSGMPKDRFSAEMPDATLATLKIQPSEPRDSAVYFCASGPGGRNTEAFFGQGTRLTVV.

CDR3 DNA: TGCGCCAGCAGCCAAGCTTCGGGACGGGACGATAGCAATCAGCCCCAGCATTTT. The encoded protein is CASSQASGRDDSNQPQHF. The chain combines TRBV4-1 with TRBJ1-5; maybe TRBD1 (5 bases). The V end was cut by 1 base, the J end by 0 bases, with 16 bases between. Germline CDR1 reads MGHRA; CDR2 reads YSYEKL. CDR3 length: 18 residues.